Below are 5 T cell receptor beta chains sequenced from a single sample in a study of blood T cell repertoires in COVID-19. Sequencing was performed with immunoSEQ multiplex PCR; in TCRdb, only in-frame clones are kept and a portion is missing. This sample yields around 320,000 clones, of which 85% to 90% are seen a single time; roughly 4.3% belongs to the top ten. The sample was PBMCs or T cells enriched from blood (not recorded which). The receptors here all came from a woman between 18 and 29 years old with acute COVID-19.

V gene TRBV6-5 combines with J gene TRBJ2-7; D is uncertain. The CDR3 contains 12 residues. Trimming removed 7 bases from V and 5 bases from J, with 12 bases in between. Germline values: CDR1 MNHEY, CDR2 SVGAGI. The DNA for the CDR3 is TGTGCCAGCATGCTGGCAGTGGACGAGCAGTACTTC. As protein: CASMLAVDEQYF.

This clone was observed a few times. J is TRBJ1-2 and V is TRBV2; D gene ambiguous. This CDR3 is 11 amino acids long. Germline V lookup: CDR1 SNHLY, CDR2 FYNNEI. V lost 6 bases and J lost 7, with 9 bases in between. This CDR3 reads CASRSTSGYTF. CDR3 coding DNA: TGTGCCAGCAGGTCGACTAGTGGCTACACCTTC.

The chain is built from TRBV7-9 and TRBJ2-1; D may be TRBD2 (6 bases). Germline V gene data show CDR1 as SEHNR and CDR2 as FQNEAQ (reference sequence). Between the trimmed V and J ends, which lost 5 bases and 4 bases, there was a span of 12 bases. The CDR3 covers 14 residues. CDR3 sequence (DNA): TGTGCCAGCAGCACGGGGACTGGTTACAATGAGCAGTTCTTC. Amino acid sequence: CASSTGTGYNEQFF.

The chain uses TRBV18 and TRBJ1-4; a weak D match, TRBD1 (6 bases). The CDR3 is 16 residues long. V was shortened by 4 bases and J by 2 bases, with 14 bases between the two germline ends. Germline CDR1 and CDR2: KGHSH and LQKENI. This CDR3 reads CASSQGVPATNEKLFF. The CDR3 nucleotides are TGTGCCAGCTCACAGGGGGTCCCGGCGACTAATGAAAAACTGTTTTTT.

This chain connects TRBV25-1 to TRBJ1-4; D remains ambiguous. The CDR3 has 14 residues. The germline CDR1 and CDR2 sequences are MGHDK and SYGVNS. The V and J ends lost 8 bases and 8 bases respectively, with 18 bases between them. DNA of the CDR3: TGTGCCAGCGGTACCCGGGGAGTACTCGAAAAACTGTTTTTT. Translating gives CASGTRGVLEKLFF.